A selection of T cell receptor beta chains follows, all from one sample in a study of T-cell reconstitution after alpha-beta-depleted transplantation in children. A single record per CDR3 protein comes from TCRdb applying MiXCR to the PCR reads. The sample includes 200,000 to 250,000 distinct CDR3 sequences, around 9.9% of them seen just once. The sample was PBMCs, taken before TCRalphabeta/CD19-depleted stem cell transplant. These receptors were collected from a child younger than two with acute myeloid leukemia, due to receive a stem cell transplant. The CDR3 runs from the conserved cysteine through the conserved F or W. A D gene is named only where the DNA matches it firmly. The size entry is marked missing in some rows and otherwise reads once, few, many or a size class.

cdr3_aa | cdr3_nt | clone_size | v_call | d_call | j_call
CASSGQRYNEQFF | TGTGCCAGCAGTGGCCAGCGATACAATGAGCAGTTCTTC | many | TRBV25-1 | NA | TRBJ2-1
CASSYAAGGVTDTQYF | TGTGCCAGCAGTTACGCGGCGGGAGGTGTCACAGATACGCAGTATTTT | many | TRBV6-5 | TRBD2 | TRBJ2-3
CAISDFSGSGELFF | TGTGCCATCAGTGATTTTAGCGGGAGCGGGGAGCTGTTTTTT | many | TRBV10-3 | TRBD2 | TRBJ2-2
CASSLPPDRGLPNEQFF | TGTGCCAGCAGCTTACCCCCGGACAGGGGGCTCCCCAATGAGCAGTTCTTC | many | TRBV7-8 | TRBD1 | TRBJ2-1
CASSPLAAGANVLTF | TGTGCCAGCTCACCACTCGCGGCTGGGGCCAACGTCCTGACTTTC | many | TRBV18 | NA | TRBJ2-6
CASSQPGLRNSGLF | TGCGCCAGCAGCCAACCGGGTCTACGAAATTCCGGGCTTTTT | many | TRBV4-1 | NA | TRBJ1-4
CSVSSTFTDTQYF | TGCAGCGTTAGCTCTACATTCACAGATACGCAGTATTTT | many | TRBV29-1 | NA | TRBJ2-3
CSASLLRDRGRNEQFF | TGCAGTGCTAGCCTTCTCCGGGACAGGGGGCGGAATGAGCAGTTCTTC | many | TRBV20-1 | TRBD1 | TRBJ2-1
CASSPRQGVSGYEQYF | TGTGCCAGCAGCCCAAGACAGGGAGTCTCGGGGTACGAGCAGTACTTC | many | TRBV11-2 | TRBD1 | TRBJ2-7
CASSEVQIYEQYF | TGTGCCAGCAGTGAAGTACAAATCTACGAGCAGTACTTC | few | TRBV2 | NA | TRBJ2-7
CSASRQGNSPLHF | TGCAGTGCTAGCCGACAGGGTAATTCACCCCTCCACTTT | many | TRBV20-1 | TRBD1 | TRBJ1-6
CSVERQNYGYTF | TGCAGCGTTGAGAGACAAAACTATGGCTACACCTTC | many | TRBV29-1 | NA | TRBJ1-2
CASSARVGQYF | TGTGCCAGCAGTGCGAGGGTGGGGCAGTACTTC | many | TRBV6-1 | NA | TRBJ2-7
CASSYSGLTYEQYF | TGTGCCAGCAGTTACTCAGGACTAACCTACGAGCAGTACTTC | many | TRBV6-5 | NA | TRBJ2-7
CASSLGGPRRNQPQHF | TGTGCCAGCAGCTTGGGGGGGCCCCGTAGGAATCAGCCCCAGCATTTT | many | TRBV5-6 | NA | TRBJ1-5
CASSYSASSYEQYF | TGTGCCAGCAGTTACTCCGCGTCCTCCTACGAGCAGTACTTC | NA | TRBV6-5 | NA | TRBJ2-7
CSVVWGSNYGYTF | TGCAGCGTTGTATGGGGGAGTAACTATGGCTACACCTTC | many | TRBV29-1 | NA | TRBJ1-2
CATQREGPREQFF | TGTGCCACACAGCGGGAGGGTCCTAGGGAGCAGTTCTTC | NA | TRBV6-6 | TRBD2 | TRBJ2-1
CASSPREGSSYEQYF | TGTGCCAGCAGCCCCCGGGAGGGAAGCTCCTACGAGCAGTACTTC | many | TRBV7-8 | TRBD2 | TRBJ2-7
CIARDPAAYNEQFF | TGCATTGCTAGAGATCCGGCCGCCTACAATGAGCAGTTCTTC | NA | TRBV20-1 | NA | TRBJ2-1
CSVPRGPAPYEQYF | TGCAGCGTCCCTCGGGGACCGGCCCCCTACGAGCAGTACTTC | NA | TRBV29-1 | NA | TRBJ2-7
CASRIGTGGDNGGYTF | TGTGCCAGCAGGATCGGGACAGGGGGTGACAATGGCGGCTACACCTTC | many | TRBV12-3/TRBV12-4 | TRBD1 | TRBJ1-2
CASSQEGTGIILEQYF | TGCGCCAGCAGCCAAGAGGGGACAGGAATAATACTCGAGCAGTACTTC | many | TRBV4-1 | TRBD1 | TRBJ2-7
CASSVTGYGYTF | TGCGCCAGCAGCGTGACCGGCTATGGCTACACCTTC | many | TRBV5-1 | NA | TRBJ1-2
CASSLGVTNTGELFF | TGCGCCAGCAGCTTGGGGGTCACGAACACCGGGGAGCTGTTTTTT | many | TRBV5-1 | NA | TRBJ2-2
CASSLTGEVPYEQYF | TGCGCCAGCAGCTTGACAGGGGAAGTTCCCTACGAGCAGTACTTC | many | TRBV5-1 | TRBD1 | TRBJ2-7
CATQHPLGDSKRNEQFF | TGTGCCACCCAACACCCCCTCGGGGACTCGAAGCGCAATGAGCAGTTCTTC | many | TRBV24-1 | NA | TRBJ2-1
CASSSNLAGTTDTQYF | TGTGCCAGCAGCTCAAACTTAGCGGGGACGACAGATACGCAGTATTTT | many | TRBV7-8 | TRBD2 | TRBJ2-3
CAWRDNSYEQYF | TGTGCCTGGAGGGACAACTCCTACGAGCAGTACTTC | many | TRBV30 | NA | TRBJ2-7
CATSDIQYTGELFF | TGTGCCACCAGTGATATACAATACACCGGGGAGCTGTTTTTT | many | TRBV24-1 | NA | TRBJ2-2
CASRRGLSDTEAFF | TGCGCCAGCAGACGGGGACTCAGCGACACTGAAGCTTTCTTT | many | TRBV5-1 | NA | TRBJ1-1
CASSPASGPYGYTF | TGTGCCAGCAGCCCAGCTTCGGGGCCCTATGGCTACACCTTC | many | TRBV9 | NA | TRBJ1-2
CAISESQRNTEAFF | TGTGCCATCAGTGAGTCGCAGAGGAACACTGAAGCTTTCTTT | many | TRBV10-3 | NA | TRBJ1-1
CASSLVAAYNEQFF | TGTGCCAGCAGCTTGGTAGCGGCCTACAATGAGCAGTTCTTC | many | TRBV5-6 | NA | TRBJ2-1
CASSWTSGRAYNEQFF | TGTGCCAGCAGCTGGACTAGCGGGAGGGCCTACAATGAGCAGTTCTTC | many | TRBV12-3/TRBV12-4 | TRBD2 | TRBJ2-1
CASSSPGANNEKLFF | TGTGCCAGCAGCTCCCCGGGGGCCAATAATGAAAAACTGTTTTTT | many | TRBV7-9 | NA | TRBJ1-4
CASSVRKTGKHYGYTF | TGCGCCAGCAGTGTGCGAAAGACAGGGAAACATTATGGCTACACCTTC | many | TRBV10-2 | TRBD1 | TRBJ1-2
CSARGGVATDTQYF | TGCAGTGCGAGGGGGGGAGTGGCCACAGATACGCAGTATTTT | many | TRBV20-1 | NA | TRBJ2-3
CATPRGGSVGLFF | TGTGCCACACCTCGCGGCGGCAGCGTGGGCCTGTTTTTT | many | TRBV27 | NA | TRBJ2-2
CASSNPVAGDPQF | TGTGCCAGCAGCAATCCGGTAGCGGGAGATCCCCAATTC | many | TRBV7-3 | TRBD2 | TRBJ2-1
CASSFLNRDSNQPQHF | TGTGCCAGCAGCTTCCTTAACAGGGACAGCAATCAGCCCCAGCATTTT | many | TRBV7-2 | NA | TRBJ1-5
CASSLSGTSVTGEQFF | TGTGCCAGCAGTTTATCCGGGACTAGCGTCACCGGTGAGCAGTTCTTC | many | TRBV7-7 | TRBD2 | TRBJ2-1
CASSVARGGGAFEQFF | TGTGCCAGCAGCGTAGCCCGGGGCGGGGGGGCTTTTGAGCAGTTCTTC | few | TRBV28 | TRBD2 | TRBJ2-1
CASSRSTTLQFF | TGTGCCAGCAGCCGGAGTACAACACTCCAGTTCTTC | many | TRBV14 | NA | TRBJ2-1
CASNPLLSGANTGELFF | TGCGCCAGCAACCCCCTATTGAGCGGGGCGAACACCGGGGAGCTGTTTTTT | many | TRBV5-1 | TRBD2 | TRBJ2-2
CASISPPYEQYF | TGTGCCAGCATTAGCCCCCCCTACGAGCAGTACTTC | many | TRBV28 | NA | TRBJ2-7
CSARDGSAYNEQFF | TGCAGTGCTAGAGATGGGTCAGCGTACAATGAGCAGTTCTTC | NA | TRBV20-1 | NA | TRBJ2-1
CASSYGTGGVNTEAFF | TGTGCCAGCAGTTACGGGACAGGGGGCGTGAACACTGAAGCTTTCTTT | many | TRBV6-5 | TRBD1 | TRBJ1-1
CASRPGQNTDTQYF | TGTGCCAGCCGTCCGGGACAGAACACAGATACGCAGTATTTT | NA | TRBV14 | TRBD1 | TRBJ2-3
CASSTGEHEQFF | TGTGCCAGCAGTACAGGGGAACATGAGCAGTTCTTC | many | TRBV12-3/TRBV12-4 | TRBD1 | TRBJ2-1
CASSGRQGSSPLHF | TGTGCCAGCAGTGGACGACAGGGGAGTTCACCCCTCCACTTT | many | TRBV2 | TRBD1 | TRBJ1-6
CASSSPRGSTEAFF | TGTGCCAGCTCCTCACCGCGAGGGTCCACTGAAGCTTTCTTT | many | TRBV7-6 | NA | TRBJ1-1
CASSLVGGVPNEQFF | TGTGCCAGCAGCTTAGTGGGGGGAGTCCCCAATGAGCAGTTCTTC | few | TRBV7-6 | NA | TRBJ2-1
CASSEGWGWTGGPADTQYF | TGTGCCAGCAGTGAAGGGTGGGGGTGGACAGGGGGCCCCGCAGATACGCAGTATTTT | many | TRBV25-1 | TRBD1 | TRBJ2-3
CASSLPGGYEQYF | TGTGCCAGCAGCTTACCAGGGGGGTACGAGCAGTACTTC | many | TRBV11-2 | NA | TRBJ2-7
CASRLGQRYEKLFF | TGTGCCAGCAGACTGGGACAGAGGTATGAAAAACTGTTTTTT | many | TRBV12-3/TRBV12-4 | TRBD1 | TRBJ1-4
CASSLARSGRLGEQYF | TGTGCCAGCAGTTTAGCGCGTAGCGGGAGGCTAGGGGAGCAGTACTTC | few | TRBV27 | TRBD2 | TRBJ2-7